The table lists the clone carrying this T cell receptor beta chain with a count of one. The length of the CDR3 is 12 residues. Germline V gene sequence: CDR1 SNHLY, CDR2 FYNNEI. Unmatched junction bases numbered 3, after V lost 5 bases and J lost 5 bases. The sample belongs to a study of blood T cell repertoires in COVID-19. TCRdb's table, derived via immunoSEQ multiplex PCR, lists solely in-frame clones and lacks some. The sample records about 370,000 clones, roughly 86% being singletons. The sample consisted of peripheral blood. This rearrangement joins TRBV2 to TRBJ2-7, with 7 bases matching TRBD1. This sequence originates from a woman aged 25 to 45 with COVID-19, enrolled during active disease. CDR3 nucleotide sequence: TGTGCCAGCAGTCGACAGGGAGACGAGCAGTACTTC. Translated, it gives CASSRQGDEQYF.